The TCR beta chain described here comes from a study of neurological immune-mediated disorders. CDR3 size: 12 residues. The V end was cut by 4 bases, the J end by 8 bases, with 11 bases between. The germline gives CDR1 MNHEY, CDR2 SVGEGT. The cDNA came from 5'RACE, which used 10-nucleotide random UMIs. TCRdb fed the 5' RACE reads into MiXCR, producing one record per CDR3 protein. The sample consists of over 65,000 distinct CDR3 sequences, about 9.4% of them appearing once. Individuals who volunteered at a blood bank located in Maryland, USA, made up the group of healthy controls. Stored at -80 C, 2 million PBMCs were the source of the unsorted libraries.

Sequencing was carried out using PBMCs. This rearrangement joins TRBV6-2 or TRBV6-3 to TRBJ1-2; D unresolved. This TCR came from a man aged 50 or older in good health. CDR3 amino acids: CASSWTWEGYTF. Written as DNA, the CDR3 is TGTGCCAGCAGTTGGACCTGGGAAGGCTACACCTTC.